Below, 30 T cell receptor beta chains from the same sample are listed, as sequenced in a study of blood T cells in healthy people across ages. Together with a sample-barcoded 5' primer, a J-beta primer mix was included in a second PCR lasting about 6 to 12 cycles. Each CDR3 protein is one row after TCRdb ran MiXCR on the 5' RACE reads. The sample lists over 950,000 distinct CDR3 sequences; about two fifths were seen once. The sample was blood. Source of these receptors: a man younger than 30 in good health.

The chain uses TRBV20-1 and TRBJ2-2, with 8 bases matching TRBD2. The CDR3 runs to 15 residues. Looked up from germline, CDR1 is DFQATT and CDR2 is SNEGSKA (reference sequence). The ends lost 3 bases at V and 6 bases at J; junction bases unmatched: 9. CDR3 amino acids: CSARGPSGYSGELFF. CDR3 in DNA: TGCAGTGCTAGGGGCCCTAGCGGGTATTCCGGGGAGCTGTTTTTT.

J is TRBJ2-3 and V is TRBV30; 8 bases are a match to TRBD1. V lost 5 bases, J lost 2 bases, and 9 bases stayed unmatched. The CDR3 has 15 amino acids. Germline V gene data show CDR1 as GTSNPN and CDR2 as SVGIG (reference sequence). The CDR3 nucleotides read TGTGCCTGGGCCCGTCCGGGACAGGCCACAGATACGCAGTATTTT. Its protein is CAWARPGQATDTQYF. The full variable domain, rest sourced from reference TRBV30 and TRBJ2-3, is SQTIHQWPATLVQPVGSPLSLECTVEGTSNPNLYWYRQAAGRGLQLLFYSVGIGQISSEVPQNLSASRPQDRQFILSSKKLLLSDSGFYLCAWARPGQATDTQYFGPGTRLTVL.

This clonotype was detected only a few times. V usage is TRBV7-9 and J usage is TRBJ2-1; D is ambiguous. Looked up from germline, CDR1 is SEHNR and CDR2 is FQNEAQ (reference sequence). CDR3 size: 13 residues. The V and J ends lost 0 bases and 9 bases respectively, with 9 bases between them. CDR3 residues: CASSLAGAREQFF. The CDR3 coding sequence is TGTGCCAGCAGCTTAGCCGGCGCTCGTGAGCAGTTCTTC.

This clonotype was counted many times. The V and J genes are TRBV12-3 or TRBV12-4 and TRBJ2-3; D is possibly TRBD2 (6 bases). The CDR3 extends over 16 amino acids. V was cut by 6 bases and J by 1 base, with 17 bases left in between. The CDR3 reads CASRQLEVAGTDTQYF. CDR3 sequence (DNA): TGTGCCAGCAGACAACTAGAGGTAGCGGGCACAGATACGCAGTATTTT.

To note about this clonotype: A much larger clone sits a single nucleotide away, making a read error possible. The chain is built from TRBV9 and TRBJ2-3; D might be TRBD2 (5 bases). The germline V gene has CDR1 SGDLS and CDR2 YYNGEE. V shed 3 bases and J shed 3 bases, with 14 bases lying between them. This CDR3 region has 15 residues. The CDR3 spells CASSDRGIRTDTQYF. Here the CDR3 DNA reads TGTGCCAGCAGCGACAGAGGGATCAGAACAGATACGCAGTATTTT. The whole variable domain, filled in from reference TRBV9 and TRBJ2-3, reads DSGVTQTPKHLITATGQRVTLRCSPRSGDLSVYWYQQSLDQGLQFLIQYYNGEERAKGNILERFSAQQFPDLHSELNLSSLELGDSALYFCASSDRGIRTDTQYFGPGTRLTVL.

This clonotype was seen once. This sequence joins TRBV2 and TRBJ1-3, with TRBD1 matching 9 bases. Germline V gene lookup returns CDR1 SNHLY and CDR2 FYNNEI. There are 17 residues in the CDR3. The V segment lost 6 bases and the J segment 4 bases; nucleotides outside the gene matches: 13. Here the CDR3 reads CASRGFRTGGEGNTIYF. The CDR3 region has the DNA TGTGCCAGCAGAGGTTTTCGAACAGGGGGCGAAGGAAACACCATATATTTT. Supplemented by reference TRBV2 and TRBJ1-3, the full variable domain reads EPEVTQTPSHQVTQMGQEVILRCVPISNHLYFYWYRQILGQKVEFLVSFYNNEISEKSEIFDDQFSVERPDGSNFTLKIRSTKLEDSAMYFCASRGFRTGGEGNTIYFGEGSWLTVV.

The chain joins TRBV7-2 to TRBJ2-1, with TRBD1 identical over 8 bases. This CDR3 contains 14 residues. Per the germline V gene, CDR1 is SGHTA and CDR2 is FQGNSA. The ends lost 5 bases at V and 7 bases at J; junction bases unmatched: 7. The chain's CDR3 is CASSQGQGWNEQFF. Written as DNA, the CDR3 is TGTGCCAGCAGCCAAGGACAGGGATGGAATGAGCAGTTCTTC.

In its sample, this clonotype was seen a few times. V and J are TRBV12-3 or TRBV12-4 and TRBJ2-5, with 8 bases aligning to TRBD1. This CDR3 contains 15 residues. V lost 6 bases and J lost 0; bases outside the gene matches: 6. The CDR3 coding sequence is TGTGCCAGCAGCCGTAGACAGGGGAACCAAGAGACCCAGTACTTC. It is translated as CASSRRQGNQETQYF.

The chain links TRBV18 to TRBJ1-1; D is unresolved. There are 15 residues in the CDR3. V lost 3 bases to trimming and J lost 4 bases, with 15 bases between them. Per germline, CDR1 KGHSH and CDR2 LQKENI. This CDR3 reads CASSPLKDGATEAFF. Written as DNA, the CDR3 is TGTGCCAGCTCACCGCTTAAGGACGGAGCCACTGAAGCTTTCTTT.

V usage is TRBV12-3 or TRBV12-4 and J usage is TRBJ2-5; D not certain. The germline V and J ends were trimmed by 3 bases and 5 bases, with 10 bases remaining between them. The CDR3 sequence is 13 residues long. The CDR3 DNA is TGTGCCAGCAGTTTTGCGGATAGGGAGACCCAGTACTTC. Residues: CASSFADRETQYF.

This clonotype was seen more than once but under ten times. The J gene is TRBJ1-2, the V gene TRBV3-1; D is uncertain. The V and J ends lost 0 bases and 2 bases respectively, with 7 bases between them. The CDR3 spans 14 residues. Germline V lookup: CDR1 LGHDT, CDR2 YNNKEL (reference sequence). The CDR3 coding sequence is TGTGCCAGCAGCCAAGAAGGTCGGAACTATGGCTACACCTTC. This translates into CASSQEGRNYGYTF.

The V gene is TRBV9, the J gene TRBJ1-4; D call uncertain. Trimming took off 3 bases at V and 0 bases at J, with 9 bases between the two ends. CDR3 length equals 15 residues. Per the germline V gene, CDR1 is SGDLS and CDR2 is YYNGEE. The CDR3 DNA sequence: TGTGCCAGCAGCGGCTCAGCTGCAACTAATGAAAAACTGTTTTTT. Its protein is CASSGSAATNEKLFF.

Many counts were recorded for this clonotype. The chain couples TRBV4-1 to TRBJ2-1, with D maybe TRBD2 (6 bases). Germline CDR1 reads MGHRA; CDR2 reads YSYEKL. V was pared by 1 base and J by 4 bases, with 17 bases between. The CDR3 length is 17 residues. In DNA form, the CDR3 reads TGCGCCAGCAGCCAAGTGGATCTGGGACTGTCGTACAATGAGCAGTTCTTC. Its translation: CASSQVDLGLSYNEQFF.

This clonotype was detected a few times. The chain employs TRBV29-1 and TRBJ1-4; TRBD1 matches at 9 bases. CDR1 is SQVTM and CDR2 is ANQGSEA in the germline V gene. With V trimmed by 1 base and J by 0 bases, 3 bases remained unmatched. This CDR3 comprises 16 residues. The DNA of the CDR3 is TGCAGCGTTGAAGCGGACAGGGGCTCAACTAATGAAAAACTGTTTTTT. Translation: CSVEADRGSTNEKLFF. The full variable domain, completed using reference TRBV29-1 and TRBJ1-4, is SAVISQKPSRDICQRGTSLTIQCQVDSQVTMMFWYRQQPGQSLTLIATANQGSEATYESGFVIDKFPISRPNLTFSTLTVSNMSPEDSSIYLCSVEADRGSTNEKLFFGSGTQLSVL.

This chain uses TRBV20-1 with TRBJ2-5; tentatively, D is TRBD2 (5 bases). The length of the CDR3 is 13 residues. V was cut by 0 bases and J by 6 bases, with 11 bases left in between. Germline CDR1 is DFQATT and CDR2 is SNEGSKA (reference sequence). CDR3 amino acids: CSARDLGEQTQYF. DNA for the CDR3: TGCAGTGCTAGAGATCTCGGGGAGCAGACCCAGTACTTC.

This clonotype was counted a few times. The gene calls are TRBV6-6 and TRBJ2-2; D uncertain. This CDR3 region has 13 residues. Germline-derived CDR1 and CDR2 are MNHNY and SVGAGI (reference sequence). V was cut by 2 bases and J by 4 bases, with 5 bases left in between. In nucleotides, the CDR3 is TGTGCCAGCAGTTACCAGCCCACCGGGGAGCTGTTTTTT. Protein product: CASSYQPTGELFF.

This clonotype appeared a few times. This chain uses TRBV12-3 or TRBV12-4 with TRBJ2-3; TRBD1 matches 11 bases. With V trimmed by 3 bases and J by 6 bases, 5 bases remained unmatched. CDR3 length equals 15 residues. CDR3 in DNA: TGTGCCAGCAGTTTTTGGACAGGGGGCTCGGATACGCAGTATTTT. It is translated as CASSFWTGGSDTQYF.

J is TRBJ1-5 and V is TRBV7-9, with D maybe TRBD1 (5 bases). The CDR3 spans 15 residues. From germline, CDR1 is SEHNR and CDR2 FQNEAQ (reference sequence). Trimming stripped 1 base from V and 6 bases from J, with 13 bases between. CDR3 nucleotides: TGTGCCAGCAGCTTAGGCCACTTGGGGGGTCAGCCCCAGCATTTT. Translated: CASSLGHLGGQPQHF.

The V gene is TRBV28, the J gene TRBJ1-5; D remains unclear. V was pared by 3 bases and J by 0 bases, with 12 bases between. CDR1 and CDR2 (germline): MDHEN, SYDVKM. The CDR3 covers 16 residues. The CDR3 DNA is TGTGCCAGCAGTTTCCGAACAACCTTTAGCAATCAGCCCCAGCATTTT. Protein product: CASSFRTTFSNQPQHF.

As regards this clonotype: Just one base apart from a much larger clone, this may be a read error. This chain joins TRBV6-1 and TRBJ2-1, with D perhaps matching TRBD1 or TRBD2 (5 bases each). The CDR3 runs to 18 residues. The V end was cut by 6 bases, the J end by 10 bases, with 31 bases between. CDR1 is MNHNS and CDR2 is SASEGT in the germline V gene. In DNA form, the CDR3 reads TGTGCCAGCAGACGTCATGGGACCCCAGGGAAGGAGTCCTACGAGCAGTTCTTC. As protein: CASRRHGTPGKESYEQFF.

This chain uses TRBV29-1 with TRBJ1-1; TRBD1 agrees at 7 bases. V dropped 6 bases and J dropped 11; count of bases not matched to a gene: 12. The germline gives CDR1 SQVTM, CDR2 ANQGSEA. This CDR3 spans 12 amino acids. The chain's CDR3 is CSVTGAGSQAFF. CDR3 in DNA: TGCAGCGTCACAGGGGCGGGTAGCCAGGCTTTCTTT.

Of note for this clonotype: Sequence at one end of the junction differs from germline and may be a read error. The J gene is TRBJ2-3, the V gene TRBV27; 10 bases align to TRBD2. Germline V gene data show CDR1 as MNHEY and CDR2 as SMNVEV (reference sequence). The CDR3 consists of 16 residues. The CDR3 protein is CVSSSHERGGPDTQYF. In DNA form, the CDR3 reads TGTGTCAGCAGTTCGCACGAGCGGGGGGGCCCGGATACGCAGTATTTT.

V and J are TRBV12-3 or TRBV12-4 and TRBJ2-1; D possibly uses TRBD1 or TRBD2 (7 bases each). The CDR3 spans 14 residues. V was clipped by 5 bases and J by 8 bases, with 16 bases between them. CDR3 sequence reads: CASSVGRGGYEQFF. For the CDR3, the DNA is TGTGCCAGCAGTGTCGGCAGGGGGGGTTATGAGCAGTTCTTC.

This clonotype showed up just a few times. The J gene is TRBJ1-2, the V gene TRBV15; no clear D. V was pared by 0 bases and J by 4 bases, with 15 bases between. CDR1 and CDR2 from the germline V gene are LNHNV and YYDKDF (reference sequence). This CDR3 is 16 amino acids long. The CDR3 region is CATSRDTGDNFYGYTF. The CDR3 DNA sequence: TGTGCCACCAGCAGAGATACGGGAGATAATTTCTATGGCTACACCTTC.

V gene TRBV7-2 combines with J gene TRBJ2-7, with TRBD2 matching over 11 bases. The germline CDR1 and CDR2 sequences are SGHTA and FQGNSA. V shed 5 bases, J shed 6 bases, and the junction held 6 bases outside the gene matches. The CDR3 length is 14 residues. CDR3 residues: CASSGTLAGVEQYF. For the CDR3, the DNA is TGTGCCAGCAGCGGCACACTAGCGGGGGTCGAGCAGTACTTC.

In this sample, this clonotype turned up a few times. This chain connects TRBV20-1 to TRBJ1-4, with D perhaps TRBD1 (6 bases). CDR3 size: 16 residues. V was clipped by 0 bases and J by 0 bases, with 11 bases between them. The germline V gene has CDR1 DFQATT and CDR2 SNEGSKA (reference sequence). In DNA, the CDR3 is TGCAGTGCTAGAGAGCAGGGGCCAGCAACTAATGAAAAACTGTTTTTT. Its translation is CSAREQGPATNEKLFF.

The sample holds a few counts of this clonotype. The J gene is TRBJ2-1, the V gene TRBV6-2 or TRBV6-3; TRBD1 is a possible D gene (5 bases). Deletions cut 3 bases from V and 9 bases from J, with 12 bases between. The CDR3 covers 13 residues. Per germline, CDR1 MNHEY and CDR2 SVGEGT. In nucleotides, the CDR3 is TGTGCCAGCAGTTATGGTACAGGATGTGAGCAGTTCTTC. Amino acid sequence: CASSYGTGCEQFF.

The chain recombines TRBV20-1 with TRBJ1-5; D is undetermined. CDR1 and CDR2 (germline): DFQATT, SNEGSKA (reference sequence). The CDR3 consists of 16 residues. V lost 0 bases, J lost 0 bases, and 12 bases lay in between. CDR3 residues: CSARDRPDDSNQPQHF. The CDR3 DNA reads as TGCAGTGCTAGAGATCGACCGGATGATAGCAATCAGCCCCAGCATTTT.

This chain connects TRBV7-2 to TRBJ2-5; D is perhaps TRBD2 (6 bases). Trimming left V 1 base short and J 11 bases short, with 14 bases between. The CDR3 is 13 amino acids. Per the germline V gene, CDR1 is SGHTA and CDR2 is FQGNSA. The CDR3 DNA follows: TGTGCCAGCAGCTTAGTGCGGGGTGAAGAGCAGTACTTC. The encoded protein is CASSLVRGEEQYF.

The V call is TRBV5-1, the J call TRBJ2-3, with D hard to call. The ends were cut back, 2 bases at V and 0 bases at J, with 10 bases in the middle. CDR3 size: 15 residues. Per germline, CDR1 SGHRS and CDR2 YFSETQ. This CDR3 is CASSFAGSSTDTQYF. CDR3 in DNA: TGCGCCAGCAGCTTTGCTGGGTCCAGCACAGATACGCAGTATTTT.